This T cell receptor (beta chain) was recorded in a study of blood T cell repertoires in COVID-19. Study summary: Acute-phase and convalescent COVID-19 samples originated in the United States, Italy and Spain. Nucleic acid was either cDNA or gDNA, and it came from T cells, B-cell-depleted T cells, or PBMCs.

Study processing details: For nucleated cells, counts were estimated from reference gene primer amplification. Method: immunoSEQ multiplex PCR; TCRdb's copy keeps in-frame clones and lacks some. The DNA gave D and trimming, while V, J and clone size come from that table. The top ten hold 7% to 9.5% of the sample, which has 95,000 to 130,000 clones, 70% to 85% seen once. V lost 4 bases and J 2 bases, leaving 12 bases between the germline ends. CDR1 and CDR2 from the germline V gene are LNHDA and SQIVND (reference sequence). The CDR3 spans 14 residues. What was sequenced was peripheral blood. The sequence was collected from a man between 65 and 85 years old with active or convalescent COVID-19. The genes are TRBV19 and TRBJ2-7; possibly TRBD1 for D (6 bases). This chain's CDR3 is CASSRGQRTYEQYF. DNA for the CDR3: TGTGCCAGTAGTAGAGGACAGAGGACCTACGAGCAGTACTTC.